A single sample gave rise to the 9 T cell receptor beta chains below, sequenced in a study of T cells in Graves' hyperthyroidism and ophthalmopathy. The source material, RNA transcripts, was used to amplify TCR beta CDR3 regions. HTBI primers were used for first-round RT-PCR of the TCR CDR3. TCRdb analysed the multiplex PCR reads with MiXCR anew, one entry per CDR3 protein. The sample contains 500,000 or so distinct CDR3 sequences, 16% of which appear only once. Sequencing was carried out using blood. Source of these receptors: a woman aged 25 to 39 with Graves' ophthalmopathy.

The chain is built from TRBV9 and TRBJ2-3; a possible D gene is TRBD2 (6 bases). Trimming stripped 0 bases from V and 1 base from J, with 18 bases between. Looked up from germline, CDR1 is SGDLS and CDR2 is YYNGEE. This CDR3 is built from 18 residues. As DNA, the CDR3 is TGTGCCAGCAGCGTAGCTACTAGCAGGAGGTCGGGCACAGATACGCAGTATTTT. Its protein is CASSVATSRRSGTDTQYF.

The table lists this clonotype with many counts. V usage is TRBV28 and J usage is TRBJ2-1, with D unresolved. The ends were cut back, 6 bases at V and 9 bases at J, with 12 bases in the middle. Germline CDR1 MDHEN, CDR2 SYDVKM. There are 12 residues in the CDR3. The CDR3 region is CASSSRWTEQFF. The CDR3 DNA sequence: TGTGCCAGCAGCTCCCGTTGGACTGAGCAGTTCTTC.

This rearrangement joins TRBV19 to TRBJ1-5, with a tentative D call TRBD1 (5 bases). The length of the CDR3 is 15 residues. The V end lost 5 bases, the J end lost 1 base, and 12 bases lay between the germline ends. In germline, CDR1 is LNHDA, CDR2 SQIVND (reference sequence). Here the CDR3 reads CASSPGTSSNQPQHF. The CDR3 nucleotides are TGTGCCAGTAGTCCCGGGACCTCAAGCAATCAGCCCCAGCATTTT.

This clonotype occurred many times. The chain employs TRBV7-2 and TRBJ2-1; perhaps TRBD1 as D (5 bases). The CDR3 is 14 amino acids. The germline CDR1 and CDR2 sequences are SGHTA and FQGNSA. Trimming removed 5 bases at V and 4 bases at J, with 12 bases between. CDR3 protein: CASSQSDSYNEQFF. The CDR3 bases are TGTGCCAGCAGCCAATCAGACAGTTACAATGAGCAGTTCTTC. Variable domain in full (rest from reference TRBV7-2 and TRBJ2-1): GAGVSQSPSNKVTEKGKDVELRCDPISGHTALYWYRQSLGQGLEFLIYFQGNSAPDKSGLPSDRFSAERTGGSVSTLTIQRTQQEDSAVYLCASSQSDSYNEQFFGPGTRLTVL.

This clonotype was found once. A much larger clone is a single base away; this may be a read error. Because it lacks the conserved phenylalanine or tryptophan at the end, this CDR3 is likely a read error. CDR3: CASSPGRLAGGYPYEQYL. The DNA of the CDR3 is TGTGCCAGCAGTCCCGGTAGACTAGCGGGAGGATATCCCTACGAGCAGTACCTC. This chain uses TRBV27 with TRBJ2-7; 13 bases fit TRBD2. The length of the CDR3 is 18 residues. Trimming at V came to 5 bases and at J to 2 bases, leaving 12 bases not matched to a gene. Looked up from germline, CDR1 is MNHEY and CDR2 is SMNVEV (reference sequence).

This clonotype was counted many times. The rearrangement uses TRBV5-1 and TRBJ2-1; D may be TRBD2 (5 bases). V lost 2 bases to trimming and J lost 7 bases, with 10 bases between them. Germline V gene lookup returns CDR1 SGHRS and CDR2 YFSETQ. CDR3 length: 13 amino acids. In DNA, the CDR3 is TGCGCCAGCAGCTTTAGCGACCTTAATGAGCAGTTCTTC. It codes for CASSFSDLNEQFF.

This clonotype appeared many times. The rearrangement joins TRBV28 to TRBJ2-7, with 12 nucleotides matching TRBD2. This CDR3 is 14 amino acids long. CDR1 and CDR2 from the germline V gene are MDHEN and SYDVKM. Trimming at V came to 4 bases and at J to 2 bases, leaving 0 bases not matched to a gene. CDR3 DNA: TGTGCCAGCAGTTGGACTAGCGGGGCCTACGAGCAGTACTTC. Protein: CASSWTSGAYEQYF.

This clonotype was found many times. The chain uses TRBV11-2 and TRBJ2-7, with TRBD2 matching 11 bases. The germline V gene encodes CDR1 SGHAT and CDR2 FQNNGV. CDR3 length equals 16 residues. Losses at the gene ends were 7 bases for V and 7 bases for J; bases not matched to a gene: 15. CDR3 in amino acids: CASTMYFSGRGGEQYF. DNA of the CDR3: TGTGCCAGCACCATGTACTTTAGCGGGAGGGGAGGAGAGCAGTACTTC.

Ten or more counts support this clonotype. This rearrangement joins TRBV7-2 to TRBJ2-2; D is uncertain. Trimming shortened V by 3 bases and J by 2 bases, and 10 bases separated the two germline ends. Germline assignment: CDR1 SGHTA and CDR2 FQGNSA. The CDR3 is 15 amino acids. CDR3 coding DNA: TGTGCCAGCAGCTTTGGCTCGAGAAACACCGGGGAGCTGTTTTTT. Translated: CASSFGSRNTGELFF.